The 22 T cell receptor beta chains below all came from one sample that was sequenced in a study of blood T cell repertoires in COVID-19. Using immunoSEQ multiplex PCR, the repertoire was profiled, and TCRdb retains in-frame clones only, with some absent. The sample holds about 440,000 clones; about nine tenths are singletons and the top ten take 0.6%. Sequencing used PBMCs or T cells enriched from blood (not recorded which). The source of these receptors is a man younger than 35 who had recovered from COVID-19.

The chain is built from TRBV7-8 and TRBJ1-2; TRBD1 aligns across 7 bases. CDR1 is SGHVS and CDR2 is FQNEAQ in the germline V gene. The CDR3 is made up of 13 amino acids. V lost 5 bases and J lost 6; bases outside the gene matches: 6. In DNA, the CDR3 is TGTGCCAGCAGCCCGCGGACAGGCCATGGCTACACCTTC. Amino acid sequence: CASSPRTGHGYTF.

This clone was detected only once. The chain uses TRBV5-6 and TRBJ1-2, with 8 bases identical to TRBD1. The CDR3 has 14 amino acids. Germline V gene sequence: CDR1 SGHDT, CDR2 YYEEEE. The ends lost 4 bases at V and 8 bases at J; junction bases unmatched: 10. In nucleotides, the CDR3 is TGTGCCAGCAGCAACGGACAGGGTGAAGGGGGCTACACCTTC. Amino acids: CASSNGQGEGGYTF.

The table lists this clone with a few counts. The rearrangement links TRBV5-1 to TRBJ2-1; TRBD2 agrees at 9 bases. Germline V CDR1 and CDR2: SGHRS, YFSETQ. V lost 0 bases and J lost 12; bases outside the gene matches: 13. The CDR3 has 16 residues. CDR3 coding DNA: TGCGCCAGCAGCTTGGTCGCGGGAGGGCCGGGTTCGAGGCAGTTCTTC. It encodes CASSLVAGGPGSRQFF.

Only a few counts were recorded for this clone. This sample includes further DNA sequences coding for the same CDR3. This sequence joins TRBV7-9 and TRBJ2-2, with D possibly TRBD1 on 6 matching bases. Trimming shortened V by 0 bases and J by 2 bases, and 7 bases separated the two germline ends. There are 15 residues in the CDR3. The germline V gene encodes CDR1 SEHNR and CDR2 FQNEAQ (reference sequence). CDR3 sequence reads: CASSLAGANTGELFF. The CDR3 DNA follows: TGTGCCAGCAGCTTAGCGGGGGCAAACACCGGGGAGCTGTTTTTT.

The J gene is TRBJ1-3, the V gene TRBV5-6; TRBD1 agrees at 7 bases. The CDR3 is made up of 15 amino acids. With V trimmed by 4 bases and J by 3 bases, 7 bases remained unmatched. Germline CDR1 reads SGHDT; CDR2 reads YYEEEE. This chain's CDR3 is CASSLFDRVGNTIYF. CDR3 DNA: TGTGCCAGCAGCCTTTTCGACAGGGTTGGAAACACCATATATTTT.

The genes are TRBV29-1 and TRBJ2-5; 7 positions match TRBD2. The CDR3 has 11 amino acids. Germline loops: CDR1 SQVTM, CDR2 ANQGSEA. V was pared by 3 bases and J by 7 bases, with 2 bases of the junction left unmatched. CDR3 protein: CSVDWEGTQYF. The CDR3 nucleotides are TGCAGCGTTGATTGGGAGGGGACCCAGTACTTC. The entire variable domain, with the rest obtained from reference TRBV29-1 and TRBJ2-5, is as follows: SAVISQKPSRDICQRGTSLTIQCQVDSQVTMMFWYRQQPGQSLTLIATANQGSEATYESGFVIDKFPISRPNLTFSTLTVSNMSPEDSSIYLCSVDWEGTQYFGPGTRLLVL.

This sequence joins TRBV20-1 and TRBJ2-1; a weak D match, TRBD2 (5 bases). The CDR3 is made up of 14 amino acids. Trimming pared 3 bases from V and 4 bases from J, leaving 13 bases between. Germline CDR1 and CDR2: DFQATT and SNEGSKA (reference sequence). The CDR3 nucleotides read TGCAGTGCTAGTCGAACTAGTGGATACAATGAGCAGTTCTTC. It is translated as CSASRTSGYNEQFF.

The chain carries TRBV5-1 and TRBJ1-4, with 8 positions matching TRBD1. CDR3 length: 17 residues. V was pared by 4 bases and J by 7 bases, with 15 bases of the junction left unmatched. CDR1 SGHRS and CDR2 YFSETQ come from the germline V gene. The chain's CDR3 is CASSPWTGRQGSEKLFF. CDR3 bases: TGCGCCAGCAGCCCGTGGACAGGGAGACAAGGTAGTGAAAAACTGTTTTTT.

The chain is built from TRBV2 and TRBJ1-3, with 8 positions matching TRBD1. Germline-derived CDR1 and CDR2 are SNHLY and FYNNEI. With V trimmed by 5 bases and J by 5 bases, 11 bases remained unmatched. CDR3 length: 16 amino acids. This CDR3 is CASSRLLGQGRNTIYF. The CDR3 DNA reads TGTGCCAGCAGTCGGCTTCTCGGACAGGGTCGAAACACCATATATTTT.

V is TRBV27 and J is TRBJ2-7; no clear D gene. The CDR3 covers 13 residues. Germline CDR1 reads MNHEY; CDR2 reads SMNVEV (reference sequence). V lost 5 bases and J lost 3, with 11 bases in between. CDR3 DNA: TGTGCCAGCAGTCGTAACCTCTACTACGAGCAGTACTTC. Translation gives CASSRNLYYEQYF.

V and J are TRBV6-5 and TRBJ2-1; 7 nucleotides match TRBD2. Germline CDR1 is MNHEY and CDR2 is SVGAGI. Trimming removed 7 bases from V and 8 bases from J; junction bases left unmatched: 14. The CDR3 runs 15 residues. The CDR3 reads CASNPAAGVKDEQFF. CDR3 DNA: TGTGCCAGCAACCCCGCGGCGGGAGTAAAAGATGAGCAGTTCTTC.

This chain links TRBV29-1 with TRBJ1-1; D is unresolved. The CDR3 extends over 14 amino acids. The V and J ends lost 7 bases and 2 bases respectively, with 17 bases between them. Germline-derived CDR1 and CDR2 are SQVTM and ANQGSEA. The chain's CDR3 is CSARQPYANTEAFF. CDR3 DNA: TGCAGCGCTCGACAACCCTACGCAAACACTGAAGCTTTCTTT.

This clone was detected only once. The rearrangement joins TRBV4-1 to TRBJ1-4; TRBD1 is a possible D gene (6 bases). Trimming removed 0 bases from V and 7 bases from J, with 15 bases in between. This CDR3 contains 16 residues. Looked up from germline, CDR1 is MGHRA and CDR2 is YSYEKL. CDR3 sequence (DNA): TGCGCCAGCAGCCAAGATCTCACAGGGACCTTTGAAAAACTGTTTTTT. It yields the protein CASSQDLTGTFEKLFF.

The CDR3 spells CASSSTGGKQPQHF. CDR3 sequence (DNA): TGTGCCAGTAGTTCAACAGGGGGAAAACAGCCCCAGCATTTT. The genes are TRBV19 and TRBJ1-5; 8 bases fit TRBD1. The CDR3 spans 14 residues. CDR1 and CDR2 (germline): LNHDA, SQIVND (reference sequence). The ends lost 5 bases at V and 7 bases at J; junction bases unmatched: 7.

The rearrangement joins TRBV10-2 to TRBJ1-4; a possible D gene is TRBD1 (5 bases). V lost 3 bases, J lost 5 bases, and 10 bases lay in between. Germline loops: CDR1 WSHSY, CDR2 SAAADI. This CDR3 spans 14 amino acids. The CDR3 coding sequence is TGCGCCAGCAGTGATTTTGCAGGGAATGAAAAACTGTTTTTT. This gives the protein CASSDFAGNEKLFF.

The chain combines TRBV9 with TRBJ1-3; D remains ambiguous. The CDR3 is 13 residues long. Trimming took off 4 bases at V and 1 base at J, with 6 bases between the two ends. CDR1 is SGDLS and CDR2 is YYNGEE in the germline V gene. DNA of the CDR3: TGTGCCAGCAGCCCGGGATCTGGAAACACCATATATTTT. Translated, it gives CASSPGSGNTIYF.

This chain uses TRBV4-1 with TRBJ2-2; D possibly corresponds to TRBD1 (5 bases). Per the germline V gene, CDR1 is MGHRA and CDR2 is YSYEKL. The CDR3 loop spans 13 amino acids. V was trimmed by 4 bases and J by 3 bases, leaving 6 bases between them. This CDR3 reads CASSLGDTGELFF. The CDR3 region has the DNA TGCGCCAGCAGCCTAGGGGACACCGGGGAGCTGTTTTTT.

As concerns this clone: The sample contains more than one DNA sequence encoding this CDR3. The CDR3 DNA follows: TGTGCCAGCAGTTTGGCGGGGGCCAACTATGGCTACACCTTC. Translated, it gives CASSLAGANYGYTF. The chain carries TRBV28 and TRBJ1-2; possible D gene TRBD1, 6 bases. Trimming left V 3 bases short and J 2 bases short, with 10 bases between. The CDR3 spans 14 residues. Germline CDR1 reads MDHEN; CDR2 reads SYDVKM.

The V and J genes are TRBV19 and TRBJ1-5; 7 nucleotides line up with TRBD1. Germline CDR1 reads LNHDA; CDR2 reads SQIVND (reference sequence). The junction had 10 bases not matched to a gene; V was cut back by 7 bases and J by 4 bases. This CDR3 region has 15 residues. CDR3 amino acids: CASNPSRGKNQPQHF. CDR3 nucleotide sequence: TGTGCCAGTAATCCTTCCAGGGGGAAGAATCAGCCCCAGCATTTT.

This clone appeared a single time. The V gene is TRBV6-5, the J gene TRBJ1-2; D not resolved. The CDR3 runs 13 residues. Trimming removed 6 bases from V and 2 bases from J, with 10 bases in between. Germline CDR1 reads MNHEY; CDR2 reads SVGAGI. This CDR3 reads CASRAGLNYGYTF. The CDR3 coding sequence is TGTGCCAGCAGAGCAGGCTTGAACTATGGCTACACCTTC.

The V call is TRBV7-9, the J call TRBJ2-1; D may be TRBD2 (6 bases). Trimming left V 2 bases short and J 1 base short, with 12 bases between. Germline CDR1 and CDR2: SEHNR and FQNEAQ (reference sequence). The CDR3 is 16 amino acids. The CDR3 DNA reads as TGTGCCAGCAGCTTAATTAGCGGTATATCCTACAATGAGCAGTTCTTC. It encodes CASSLISGISYNEQFF.

The chain recombines TRBV29-1 with TRBJ2-5; maybe TRBD1 (5 bases). Germline CDR1 is SQVTM and CDR2 is ANQGSEA. This CDR3 comprises 13 residues. The V and J ends lost 4 bases and 1 base respectively, with 10 bases between them. The CDR3 DNA is TGCAGCGTTGCCCACAGGTCCCAAGAGACCCAGTACTTC. Encoded protein: CSVAHRSQETQYF.